This T cell receptor (beta chain) is drawn from a study of radiation and T cells in renal cell carcinoma. Whole-study findings and limits: In blood, top tumor clones expanded by 2 weeks, shrinking by 4. Baseline intratumoral clonotype presence is unknown without pretreatment biopsies.

The time point was: blood 4 weeks post-SBRT, at nephrectomy. Specified treatment: 15 Gy SBRT to primary tumor, nephrectomy 4 weeks later. Nephrectomy followed 15 Gy stereotactic body radiation by 4 weeks. Serial blood draws occurred at baseline and 2 and 4 weeks post-SBRT. Produced via immunoSEQ multiplex PCR; TCRdb's table is partial and in-frame only. The table has approximately 170,000 clones, about 85% seen once; the top ten hold approximately 11%. The CDR3 has 16 residues. V dropped 4 bases and J dropped 2; count of bases not matched to a gene: 6. Per germline, CDR1 SEHNR and CDR2 FQNEAQ (reference sequence). Worth noting for this clone: The antigen is undetermined.

The sample in question was blood, obtained from a patient whose treatment included radiotherapy and nephrectomy. This rearrangement joins TRBV7-9 to TRBJ1-5; TRBD1 matches at 9 bases. The receptor's source is a woman aged 45-60 years with renal cell carcinoma. For the CDR3, the DNA is TGTGCCAGCAGCTCGGACAGGGGAGTGGGCAATCAGCCCCAGCATTTT. It translates to CASSSDRGVGNQPQHF.